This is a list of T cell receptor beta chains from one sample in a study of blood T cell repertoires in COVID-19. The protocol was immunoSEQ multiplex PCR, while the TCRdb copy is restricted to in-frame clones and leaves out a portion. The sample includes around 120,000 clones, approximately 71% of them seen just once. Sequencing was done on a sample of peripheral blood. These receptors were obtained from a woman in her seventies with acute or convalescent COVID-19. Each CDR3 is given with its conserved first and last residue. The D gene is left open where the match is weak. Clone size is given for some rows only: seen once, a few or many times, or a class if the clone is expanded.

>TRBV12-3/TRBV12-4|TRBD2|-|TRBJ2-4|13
TGTGCCAGCCAGCGGGGGCGCCAAAACATTCAGTACTTC
CASQRGRQNIQYF
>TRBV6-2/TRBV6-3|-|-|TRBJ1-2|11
TGTGCCAGCAGTGACACCTATGGCTACACCTTC
CASSDTYGYTF
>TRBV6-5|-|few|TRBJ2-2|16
TGTGCCAGCAGTTACTCGAGGGCTGGGTACACCGGGGAGCTGTTTTTT
CASSYSRAGYTGELFF
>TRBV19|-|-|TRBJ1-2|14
TGTGCCAGTAGTGATAGCGCGGGGCGGAGCGGCTACACCTTC
CASSDSAGRSGYTF
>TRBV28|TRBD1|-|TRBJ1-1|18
TGTGCCAGCAGTCCGCCGGGGACAGGGAGAATCCTGAACACTGAAGCTTTCTTT
CASSPPGTGRILNTEAFF
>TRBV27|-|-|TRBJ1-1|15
TGTGCCAGCAGTTTAACGGGGGGCTCGTACACTGAAGCTTTCTTT
CASSLTGGSYTEAFF
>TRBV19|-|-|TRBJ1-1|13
TGTGCCAGTAGTGGACAGCTGAACACTGAAGCTTTCTTT
CASSGQLNTEAFF
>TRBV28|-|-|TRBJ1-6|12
TGTGCCAGCAGTTTTCAAGCTTCACCCCTCCACTTT
CASSFQASPLHF
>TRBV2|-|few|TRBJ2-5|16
TGTGCCAGCAGTGTCAGAGGGGGGGGTTACCAAGAGACCCAGTACTTC
CASSVRGGGYQETQYF
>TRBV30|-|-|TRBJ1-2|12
TGTGCCTGGAGCATTAAGCAGGGTGGCTACACCTTC
CAWSIKQGGYTF
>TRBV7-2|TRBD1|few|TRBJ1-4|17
TGTGCCAGCAGCTTAGGGGGACAGGTGAACTTTAATGAAAAACTGTTTTTT
CASSLGGQVNFNEKLFF
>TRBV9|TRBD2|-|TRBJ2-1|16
TGTGCCAGCAGCGTTCGACTAGCGGGGCGGGACAATGAGCAGTTCTTC
CASSVRLAGRDNEQFF
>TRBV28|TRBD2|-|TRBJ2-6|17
TGTGCCAGCAGTCTCCTCGGGAGGGAGCTTCGGGCCAACGTCCTGACTTTC
CASSLLGRELRANVLTF
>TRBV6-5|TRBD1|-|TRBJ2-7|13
TGTGCCAGCACTCCCGGCCCGGGACAGGGTGACTACTTC
CASTPGPGQGDYF
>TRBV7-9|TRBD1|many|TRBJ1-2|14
TGTGCCAGCAGCTTGGTGCAGGGGGCTGGTGGCTACACCTTC
CASSLVQGAGGYTF
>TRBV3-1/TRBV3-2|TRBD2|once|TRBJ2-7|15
TGTGCCAGCAGCCAAGCCAGCGGGGGGCCCTACGAGCAGTACTTC
CASSQASGGPYEQYF
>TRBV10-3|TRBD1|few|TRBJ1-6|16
TGTGCCATCAGTGAGTTGTCGGGACAGGTTAATTCACCCCTCCACTTT
CAISELSGQVNSPLHF
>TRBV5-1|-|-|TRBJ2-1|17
TGCGCCAGCAGCCCCACGACCTCGACAGGCCTGCGCAATGAGCAGTTCTTC
CASSPTTSTGLRNEQFF
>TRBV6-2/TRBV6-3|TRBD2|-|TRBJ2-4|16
TGTGCCAGCAGTTACCCGCGGGGGGCCGCCAAAAACATTCAGTACTTC
CASSYPRGAAKNIQYF
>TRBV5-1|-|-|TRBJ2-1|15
TGCGCCAGCAGCGGGGGGGCAAGCTCCTACAATGAGCAGTTCTTC
CASSGGASSYNEQFF
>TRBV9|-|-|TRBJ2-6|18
TGTGCCAGCAGCGTAGGCGGCCTTCTCATCTCTGGGGCCAACGTCCTGACTTTC
CASSVGGLLISGANVLTF
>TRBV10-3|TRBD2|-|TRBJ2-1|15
TGTGCCATCAAAGATCCGGGACTAGCGGGAAATGAGCAGTTCTTC
CAIKDPGLAGNEQFF
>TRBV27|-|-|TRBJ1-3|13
TGTGCCAGCAGATCACTGAGTGGAAACACCATATATTTT
CASRSLSGNTIYF
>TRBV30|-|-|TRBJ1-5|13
TGTGCCTGGAGTGTAGACAGGTATCAGCCCCAGCATTTT
CAWSVDRYQPQHF
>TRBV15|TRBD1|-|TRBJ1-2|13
TGTGCCACAAGCCAAGGGGACAGGGCTGGCTACACCTTC
CATSQGDRAGYTF
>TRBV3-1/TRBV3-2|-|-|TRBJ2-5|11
TGTGCCAGCAGCCACGCGGAGACCCAGTACTTC
CASSHAETQYF
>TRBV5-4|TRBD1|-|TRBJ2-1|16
TGTGCCAGCAGCTTAAGGCGGCAGGGGGCCTACAATGAGCAGTTCTTC
CASSLRRQGAYNEQFF
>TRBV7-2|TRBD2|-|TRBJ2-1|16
TGTGCCAGCAGCCTCTTAGCGGGAGAAGCCTACAATGAGCAGTTCTTC
CASSLLAGEAYNEQFF
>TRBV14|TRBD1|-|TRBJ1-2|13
TGTGCCAGCAGCTTGGGACAGGGCTATGGCTACACCTTC
CASSLGQGYGYTF
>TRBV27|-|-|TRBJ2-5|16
TGTGCCAGCAGTCCTACCTTAGGGGGCGGGATGGAGACCCAGTACTTC
CASSPTLGGGMETQYF
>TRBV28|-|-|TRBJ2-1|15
TGTGCCAGCAGTTTCTCTAGCGCTGGGTTCGATGAGCAGTTCTTC
CASSFSSAGFDEQFF
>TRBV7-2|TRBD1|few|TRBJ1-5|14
TGTGCCAGCAGCTCGACAGGGTACAATCAGCCCCAGCATTTT
CASSSTGYNQPQHF
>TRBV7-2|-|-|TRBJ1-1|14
TGTGCCAGCAGCTTAGCACAGGCCCACACTGAAGCTTTCTTT
CASSLAQAHTEAFF
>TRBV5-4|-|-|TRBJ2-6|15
TGTGCCAGCAGGACTACAGGGTCTGGGGCCAACGTCCTGACTTTC
CASRTTGSGANVLTF
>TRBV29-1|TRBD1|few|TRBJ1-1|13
TGCAGCGCCGGACAGGGAGAGGGCACTGAAGCTTTCTTT
CSAGQGEGTEAFF
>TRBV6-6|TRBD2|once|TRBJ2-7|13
TGTGCCAGCACTAGCGGAAACTCCTACGAGCAGTACTTC
CASTSGNSYEQYF
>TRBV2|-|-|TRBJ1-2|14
TGTGCCAGCAGTGAAGCCCGGGAGCTCTATGGCTACACCTTC
CASSEARELYGYTF
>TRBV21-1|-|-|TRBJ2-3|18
TGTGCCAGCAGCAAAGGGGAGATGGACAGGGGGGTTTCAGATACGCAGTATTTT
CASSKGEMDRGVSDTQYF
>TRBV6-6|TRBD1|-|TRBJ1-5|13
TGTGCCAGCAGACCCGGGACAGGTCAGCCCCAGCATTTT
CASRPGTGQPQHF
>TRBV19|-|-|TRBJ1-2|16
TGTGCCAGTAGTATAGAAGGAGGGAGAAAATCAGATGGCTACACCTTC
CASSIEGGRKSDGYTF
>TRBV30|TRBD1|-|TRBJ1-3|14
TGTGCCTGGAGTACAGGGGGCTCTGGAAACACCATATATTTT
CAWSTGGSGNTIYF
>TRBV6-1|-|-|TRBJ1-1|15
TGTGCCAGCAGTGATCATCAGGGTAGGAACACTGAAGCTTTCTTT
CASSDHQGRNTEAFF
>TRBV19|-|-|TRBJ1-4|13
TGTGCCAGTAGTATAGATCGACGGGGAGGGCTGTTTTTT
CASSIDRRGGLFF
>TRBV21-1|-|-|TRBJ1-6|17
TGTGCCAGCAGCAAGGGGAATTCCAGGGCCACCAATTCACCCCTCCACTTT
CASSKGNSRATNSPLHF
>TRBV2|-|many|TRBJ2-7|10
TGTGCCAGCAGTCGGGGGGAGCAGTACTTC
CASSRGEQYF